This TCR beta chain was obtained from a study of lymphopenia after photon versus proton radiotherapy. Only a few counts were recorded for this clone. Its antigen remains unidentified. Method: immunoSEQ multiplex PCR; TCRdb's copy keeps in-frame clones and lacks some. The sample lists about 53,000 clones, 80% to 90% occurring once. Study-level results: Under photons, naive T cells and diversity fell while effector/memory populations rose. After lymphocyte nadir, photon-treated repertoires showed oligoclonal expansion, especially CD8+ Temra. A bigger post-nadir fall in TCR diversity correlated inversely with survival time in deceased patients.

Trimming removed 3 bases from V and 4 bases from J, with 9 bases in between. The V gene's germline CDR1 is SQVTM and CDR2 ANQGSEA. This CDR3 spans 12 amino acids. The chain joins TRBV29-1 to TRBJ1-2, with D unresolved. The sequence derives from a man in his forties or fifties with gastric cancer. Sequences were derived from peripheral blood, sampled from a patient treated with photon-based radiotherapy. The DNA for the CDR3 is TGCAGCGTTGAGGCGCTAACCTATGGCTACACCTTC. Its translation: CSVEALTYGYTF.